Following are 16 T cell receptor beta chains from one sample sequenced in a study of T cells after yellow fever vaccination. TCRdb independently ran MiXCR on the 5' RACE reads; one entry per CDR3 protein. The data show more than 95,000 distinct CDR3 sequences, about 7.8% seen once. Here the sequenced sample was CD4+ T cells sorted from PBMCs, taken approximately 40 days after the first yellow fever vaccination. These TCRs come from a man aged 18 to 30 who received the YFV17D yellow fever vaccine.

J is TRBJ2-1 and V is TRBV30; D may match TRBD1 or TRBD2 (6 bases each). CDR1 is GTSNPN, CDR2 SVGIG, per germline (reference sequence). Trimming left V 5 bases short and J 7 bases short, with 15 bases between. The CDR3 contains 13 residues. CDR3 region: CAWVSQGGNEQFF. The CDR3 region has the DNA TGTGCCTGGGTGTCTCAAGGGGGGAATGAGCAGTTCTTC. Using reference TRBV30 and TRBJ2-1 for the parts outside the CDR3, the full variable domain is SQTIHQWPATLVQPVGSPLSLECTVEGTSNPNLYWYRQAAGRGLQLLFYSVGIGQISSEVPQNLSASRPQDRQFILSSKKLLLSDSGFYLCAWVSQGGNEQFFGPGTRLTVL.

This clonotype was counted a few times. This chain uses TRBV10-3 with TRBJ2-5, with TRBD1 matching 8 bases. The germline V gene encodes CDR1 ENHRY and CDR2 SYGVKD. The CDR3 length is 13 residues. V was clipped by 6 bases and J by 3 bases; unmatched bases: 3. The CDR3 bases are TGTGCCATCAGCTCAGGGGGCAAAGAGACCCAGTACTTC. It is translated as CAISSGGKETQYF.

The sample holds a few counts of this clonotype. The chain employs TRBV7-9 and TRBJ2-6; weak D call: TRBD1 (5 bases). The length of the CDR3 is 15 residues. V was pared by 5 bases and J by 4 bases, with 12 bases between. Germline V gene lookup returns CDR1 SEHNR and CDR2 FQNEAQ (reference sequence). The CDR3 protein is CASSEVRAGANVLTF. The CDR3 DNA sequence: TGTGCCAGCAGCGAGGTCAGGGCCGGGGCCAACGTCCTGACTTTC.

The chain links TRBV18 to TRBJ1-6; no firm D call. The CDR3 length is 14 residues. Germline CDR1 KGHSH, CDR2 LQKENI. V lost 3 bases and J lost 8, with 11 bases in between. Here the CDR3 DNA reads TGTGCCAGCTCACCGACCCCGGCTGATTCACCCCTCCACTTT. Protein: CASSPTPADSPLHF. The full variable domain, completed using reference TRBV18 and TRBJ1-6, is NAGVMQNPRHLVRRRGQEARLRCSPMKGHSHVYWYRQLPEEGLKFMVYLQKENIIDESGMPKERFSAEFPKEGPSILRIQQVVRGDSAAYFCASSPTPADSPLHFGNGTRLTVT.

This clonotype was recorded at least ten times. The chain carries TRBV7-2 and TRBJ2-5, with no clear D. CDR3 length: 14 residues. V lost 7 bases to trimming and J lost 1 base, with 13 bases between them. The germline V gene has CDR1 SGHTA and CDR2 FQGNSA. CDR3 in DNA: TGTGCCAGCAACCGGGCCAGTCGCCAAGAGACCCAGTACTTC. Its protein is CASNRASRQETQYF.

This clonotype was seen repeatedly, ten times or more. The CDR3 protein is CASSLSQGMNTEAFF. DNA for the CDR3: TGTGCCAGCAGCTTGAGCCAGGGGATGAACACTGAAGCTTTCTTT. This chain uses TRBV7-6 with TRBJ1-1; a weak D match, TRBD1 (6 bases). The germline V gene has CDR1 SGHVS and CDR2 FNYEAQ. V was trimmed by 3 bases and J by 0 bases, leaving 11 bases between them. The CDR3 runs to 15 residues.

The rearrangement uses TRBV4-1 and TRBJ2-1; 7 bases are a match to TRBD2. Trimming at V came to 3 bases and at J to 10 bases, leaving 6 bases not matched to a gene. This CDR3 is 13 amino acids long. Germline V gene lookup returns CDR1 MGHRA and CDR2 YSYEKL. DNA for the CDR3: TGCGCCAGCAGCCACCGACTAGCCCGCGAGCAGTTCTTC. The encoded protein is CASSHRLAREQFF.

In this sample, this clonotype turned up many times. This rearrangement joins TRBV18 to TRBJ2-3; the D is unclear. V was trimmed by 3 bases and J by 2 bases, leaving 12 bases between them. Per germline, CDR1 KGHSH and CDR2 LQKENI. The CDR3 loop spans 15 amino acids. The CDR3 region is CASSPSRTFTDTQYF. CDR3 DNA sequence: TGTGCCAGCTCACCGTCTAGGACCTTCACAGATACGCAGTATTTT.

This clonotype was detected ten times or more. The chain joins TRBV5-4 to TRBJ2-1; no reliable D call. Germline CDR1 is SGHNT and CDR2 is YYREEE (reference sequence). V dropped 0 bases and J dropped 5 bases, with 6 bases sitting between them. The CDR3 length is 13 residues. The CDR3 DNA follows: TGTGCCAGCAGCTTGGGGCCCGACAATGAGCAGTTCTTC. It yields the protein CASSLGPDNEQFF.

In this sample, this clonotype turned up many times. V gene TRBV5-1 combines with J gene TRBJ1-2; TRBD1 aligns across 7 bases. This CDR3 is 14 amino acids long. Germline lookup yields CDR1 SGHRS and CDR2 YFSETQ. With 1 base clipped from V and 9 bases from J, the junction kept 9 bases outside the gene matches. The CDR3 nucleotides are TGCGCCAGCAGCTTGACCACAGGGGACCAACGCTACACCTTC. Translated, it gives CASSLTTGDQRYTF.

This clonotype has a count of ten or more. The CDR3 DNA follows: TGTGCCAGCAGTTTTGCGGGCGGGGCCCTCCAAGAGACCCAGTACTTC. Protein: CASSFAGGALQETQYF. The chain joins TRBV28 to TRBJ2-5; TRBD2 is a possible D gene (6 bases). V was clipped by 3 bases and J by 1 base, with 15 bases between them. Germline CDR1 is MDHEN and CDR2 is SYDVKM. This CDR3 comprises 16 residues.

In its sample, this clonotype was seen many times. The chain couples TRBV7-2 to TRBJ1-1; tentative D call: TRBD1 (5 bases). The CDR3 sequence is 17 residues long. The germline V and J ends were trimmed by 4 bases and 0 bases, with 18 bases remaining between them. Germline V gives CDR1 SGHTA, CDR2 FQGNSA. The chain's CDR3 is CASSSGQGKWMNTEAFF. The CDR3, as DNA: TGTGCCAGCAGCTCCGGGCAGGGAAAATGGATGAACACTGAAGCTTTCTTT.

This clonotype was seen a few times. The chain has TRBV20-1 and TRBJ1-1; 10 nucleotides line up with TRBD1. Germline V lookup: CDR1 DFQATT, CDR2 SNEGSKA (reference sequence). Losses at the gene ends were 3 bases for V and 1 base for J; bases not matched to a gene: 17. The CDR3 length is 19 residues. CDR3 DNA: TGCAGTGCTAGTAGCATGAGTGGACAGGGGGGGGTAGGGAACACTGAAGCTTTCTTT. Translated: CSASSMSGQGGVGNTEAFF.

This clonotype was picked up many times. CDR3 sequence reads: CSARVALNEKLFF. For the CDR3, the DNA is TGCAGTGCTAGGGTAGCACTTAATGAAAAACTGTTTTTT. The chain carries TRBV20-1 and TRBJ1-4; D unclear. V gave up 3 bases and J gave up 4 bases, with 9 bases separating them. The CDR3 has 13 amino acids. Germline V gives CDR1 DFQATT, CDR2 SNEGSKA (reference sequence).

The sample holds many counts of this clonotype. The chain has TRBV5-1 and TRBJ2-5, with 7 bases identical to TRBD1. J was trimmed by 1 base and V by 3 bases; bases with no gene match: 3. The germline CDR1 and CDR2 sequences are SGHRS and YFSETQ. The CDR3 is 14 residues long. CDR3 amino acids: CASSSGQPQETQYF. The CDR3 region has the DNA TGCGCCAGCAGCTCGGGACAGCCCCAAGAGACCCAGTACTTC.

This clonotype was seen ten or more times. The genes are TRBV20-1 and TRBJ2-3; 16 nucleotides agree with TRBD2. This CDR3 contains 17 residues. Germline V gives CDR1 DFQATT, CDR2 SNEGSKA (reference sequence). V dropped 2 bases and J dropped 4; count of bases not matched to a gene: 6. CDR3 protein: CSARTPGLAGGPDTQYF. DNA for the CDR3: TGCAGTGCTAGAACCCCGGGACTAGCGGGGGGGCCAGATACGCAGTATTTT.